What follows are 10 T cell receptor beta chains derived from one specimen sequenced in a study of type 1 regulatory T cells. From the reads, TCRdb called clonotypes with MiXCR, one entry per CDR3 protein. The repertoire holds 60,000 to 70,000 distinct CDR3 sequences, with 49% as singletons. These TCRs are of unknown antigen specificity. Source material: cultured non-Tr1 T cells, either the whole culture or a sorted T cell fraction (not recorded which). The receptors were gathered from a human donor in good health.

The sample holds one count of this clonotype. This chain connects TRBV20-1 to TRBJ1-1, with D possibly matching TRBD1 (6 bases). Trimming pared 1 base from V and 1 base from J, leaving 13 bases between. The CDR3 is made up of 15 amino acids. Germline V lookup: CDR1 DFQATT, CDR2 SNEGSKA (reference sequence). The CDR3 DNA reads TGCAGTGCTAGAGTGGGGGGGCTCGGGAACACTGAAGCTTTCTTT. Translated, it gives CSARVGGLGNTEAFF.

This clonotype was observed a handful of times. CDR3: CASSKTGYQNIQYF. DNA of the CDR3: TGTGCCAGCAGCAAAACAGGGTACCAAAACATTCAGTACTTC. This chain connects TRBV7-2 to TRBJ2-4, with D possibly TRBD1 on 6 matching bases. The V end was cut by 5 bases, the J end by 5 bases, with 13 bases between. The germline V gene has CDR1 SGHTA and CDR2 FQGNSA. The CDR3 totals 14 residues.

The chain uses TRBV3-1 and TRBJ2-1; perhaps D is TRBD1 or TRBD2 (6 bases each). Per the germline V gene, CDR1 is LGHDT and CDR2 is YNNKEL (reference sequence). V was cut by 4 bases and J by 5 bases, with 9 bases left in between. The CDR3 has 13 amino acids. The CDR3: CASSPRGHNEQFF. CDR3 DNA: TGTGCCAGCAGCCCCCGGGGGCACAATGAGCAGTTCTTC.

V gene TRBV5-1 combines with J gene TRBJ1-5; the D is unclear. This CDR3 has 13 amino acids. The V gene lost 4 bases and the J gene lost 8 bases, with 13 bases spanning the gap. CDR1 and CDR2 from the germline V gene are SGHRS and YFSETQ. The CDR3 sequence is CASSPGLGEPQHF. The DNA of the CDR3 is TGCGCCAGCAGCCCCGGACTCGGAGAGCCCCAGCATTTT. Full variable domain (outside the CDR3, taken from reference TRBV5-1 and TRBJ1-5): KAGVTQTPRYLIKTRGQQVTLSCSPISGHRSVSWYQQTPGQGLQFLFEYFSETQRNKGNFPGRFSGRQFSNSRSEMNVSTLELGDSALYLCASSPGLGEPQHFGDGTRLSIL.

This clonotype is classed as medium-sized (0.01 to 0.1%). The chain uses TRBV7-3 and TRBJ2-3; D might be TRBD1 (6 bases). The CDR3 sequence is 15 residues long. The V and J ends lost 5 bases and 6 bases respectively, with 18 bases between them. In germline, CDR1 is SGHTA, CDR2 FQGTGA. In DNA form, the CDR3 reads TGTGCCAGCAGCAAGGGGGTCTTAAGGGGCGATACGCAGTATTTT. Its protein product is CASSKGVLRGDTQYF.

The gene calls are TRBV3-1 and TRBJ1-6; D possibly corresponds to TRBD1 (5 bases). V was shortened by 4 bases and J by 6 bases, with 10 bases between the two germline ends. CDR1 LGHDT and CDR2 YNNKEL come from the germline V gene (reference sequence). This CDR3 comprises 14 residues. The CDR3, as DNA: TGTGCCAGCAGCCCCAAGCAGGGTAATTCACCCCTCCACTTT. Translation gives CASSPKQGNSPLHF.

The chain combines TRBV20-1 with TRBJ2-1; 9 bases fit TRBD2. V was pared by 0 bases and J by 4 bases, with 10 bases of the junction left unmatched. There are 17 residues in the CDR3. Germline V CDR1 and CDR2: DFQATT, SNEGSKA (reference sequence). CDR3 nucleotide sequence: TGCAGTGCTAGAGATACCCCTATCGCGGGGGGGTACAATGAGCAGTTCTTC. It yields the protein CSARDTPIAGGYNEQFF.

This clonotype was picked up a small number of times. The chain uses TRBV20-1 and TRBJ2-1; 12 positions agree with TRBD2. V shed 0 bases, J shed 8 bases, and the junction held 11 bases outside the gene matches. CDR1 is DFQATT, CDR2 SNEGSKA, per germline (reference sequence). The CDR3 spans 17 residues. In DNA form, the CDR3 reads TGCAGTGCTAGAGACCCCGCTCTAGCGGGGGGGCGTGATGAGCAGTTCTTC. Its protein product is CSARDPALAGGRDEQFF.

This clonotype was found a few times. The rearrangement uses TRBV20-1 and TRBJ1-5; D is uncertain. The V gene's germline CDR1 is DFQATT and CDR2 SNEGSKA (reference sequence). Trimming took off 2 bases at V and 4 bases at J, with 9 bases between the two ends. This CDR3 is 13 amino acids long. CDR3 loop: CSARSRENQPQHF. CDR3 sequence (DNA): TGCAGTGCTAGATCAAGGGAAAATCAGCCCCAGCATTTT.

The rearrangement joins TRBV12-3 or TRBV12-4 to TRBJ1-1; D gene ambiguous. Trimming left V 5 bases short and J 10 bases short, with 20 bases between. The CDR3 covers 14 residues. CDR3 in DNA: TGTGCCAGCAGTCAAAATACCGCCGGGGTGGGAGCTTTCTTT. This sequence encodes CASSQNTAGVGAFF.